The 7 T cell receptor beta chains presented below share a single source sample, sequenced in a study of cytomegalovirus exposure and HLA in healthy donors (dated by TCRdb to about 2017). The library was obtained by the immunoSEQ multiplex PCR assay. For the multiplex PCR, a mixture combining 60 forward primers for TCR Vbeta segments and 13 reverse primers for TCR Jbeta segments was used. Entries here come from immuneACCESS through TCRdb and include only in-frame sequences with V and J called. Some clones fail to appear in such tables; in the studies checked, an unresolved V gene covers under half of the shortfall, and the cause of the remainder is unknown. The sample profile shows about 160,000 clones; 80% to 90% of them were found once. The ten largest account for around 10% of the sample. Material for sequencing was PBMCs. These receptors came from a man aged 50 to 60 in good health and CMV-seropositive.

V and J are TRBV7-8 and TRBJ2-1; 9 bases map to TRBD2. CDR1 is SGHVS and CDR2 is FQNEAQ in the germline V gene. J was trimmed by 8 bases and V by 0 bases; bases with no gene match: 11. This CDR3 has 17 amino acids. The DNA for the CDR3 is TGTGCCAGCAGCTTAGCGCAGGCTAGCGGGATAGTCTATGAGCAGTTCTTC. This sequence encodes CASSLAQASGIVYEQFF.

With respect to this clone: The same CDR3 arises from other DNA sequences in this sample as well. The chain's CDR3 is CASSLQGTEAFF. CDR3 nucleotide sequence: TGTGCCAGCAGTTTACAGGGCACTGAAGCTTTCTTT. This chain uses TRBV28 with TRBJ1-1; maybe TRBD1 (5 bases). The CDR3 covers 12 residues. The V end was cut by 2 bases, the J end by 4 bases, with 5 bases between. Looked up from germline, CDR1 is MDHEN and CDR2 is SYDVKM.

This clone was detected once. The V call is TRBV7-2, the J call TRBJ2-3, with D possibly TRBD1 on 6 matching bases. The CDR3 spans 15 residues. Germline CDR1 reads SGHTA; CDR2 reads FQGNSA. The ends were cut back, 3 bases at V and 1 base at J, with 11 bases in the middle. CDR3 in amino acids: CASSFGWTGTDTQYF. For the CDR3, the DNA is TGTGCCAGCAGCTTCGGATGGACAGGCACAGATACGCAGTATTTT. Using reference TRBV7-2 and TRBJ2-3 for the parts outside the CDR3, the full variable domain is GAGVSQSPSNKVTEKGKDVELRCDPISGHTALYWYRQSLGQGLEFLIYFQGNSAPDKSGLPSDRFSAERTGGSVSTLTIQRTQQEDSAVYLCASSFGWTGTDTQYFGPGTRLTVL.

This chain connects TRBV4-3 to TRBJ2-3; possible D gene TRBD2, 7 bases. This CDR3 region has 15 residues. V gave up 1 base and J gave up 5 bases, with 13 bases separating them. Germline V CDR1 and CDR2: LGHNA, YSLEER. In nucleotides, the CDR3 is TGCGCCAGCAGCCAAGGAGGGGGGAGGGGAGATACGCAGTATTTT. As protein: CASSQGGGRGDTQYF.

The CDR3 reads CASSFTGGEYTEAFF. The CDR3 DNA is TGCGCCAGCAGTTTCACCGGGGGGGAGTACACTGAAGCTTTCTTT. The V and J genes are TRBV5-1 and TRBJ1-1, with D possibly being TRBD1 (5 bases). The germline gives CDR1 SGHRS, CDR2 YFSETQ. The germline V and J ends were trimmed by 5 bases and 3 bases, with 17 bases remaining between them. The CDR3 runs to 15 residues.

This clone was seen only once. The CDR3 region has the DNA TGCGCCAGCAGCGCCGGGACTAGCCGCTCCTACGAGCAGTACTTC. Protein product: CASSAGTSRSYEQYF. This rearrangement joins TRBV5-1 to TRBJ2-7; 9 positions match TRBD2. Germline V gene lookup returns CDR1 SGHRS and CDR2 YFSETQ. J gave up 0 bases and V 4 bases, and 5 bases lay outside the gene matches. The CDR3 is made up of 15 amino acids. The variable domain in full, with the rest retrieved from reference TRBV5-1 and TRBJ2-7, is KAGVTQTPRYLIKTRGQQVTLSCSPISGHRSVSWYQQTPGQGLQFLFEYFSETQRNKGNFPGRFSGRQFSNSRSEMNVSTLELGDSALYLCASSAGTSRSYEQYFGPGTRLTVT.

V is TRBV28 and J is TRBJ2-1; D perhaps matches TRBD2 (6 bases). The germline gives CDR1 MDHEN, CDR2 SYDVKM. This CDR3 contains 16 residues. Trimming took 3 bases from V and 2 from J, leaving 14 bases between them. The CDR3 coding sequence is TGTGCCAGCAGTTTTCTAGGAGGGAATCCCTACAATGAGCAGTTCTTC. The encoded protein is CASSFLGGNPYNEQFF.